The source of this T cell receptor (beta chain) is a study of early T cells in non-severe SARS-CoV-2 infection. About the study: It was bulk RNA from unsorted whole blood that was sequenced, and the chains were unpaired. Broader study findings: Matches to VDJdb favored anti-spike CD8 responses and missed private and CD4 specificities.

The CDR3 consists of 16 residues. Trimming stripped 3 bases from V and 0 bases from J, with 11 bases between. CDR1 MNHEY and CDR2 SMNVEV come from the germline V gene (reference sequence). Researchers tagged individual cDNA molecules with unique molecular identifiers. Using its own MiXCR run on the 5' RACE reads, TCRdb lists one record per CDR3 protein. The top ten hold 1.2% of the sample, which has some 60,000 distinct CDR3 sequences, 8% to 10% seen once. This clonotype was observed a few times. Antigen: not known. This receptor was identified in an adult who was a healthcare worker with PCR-confirmed SARS-CoV-2 infection or an uninfected control (not recorded which). V gene TRBV27 combines with J gene TRBJ2-2; D ambiguous. Sequencing was done on a sample of whole blood. CDR3 residues: CASSFLGSPNTGELFF. For the CDR3, the DNA is TGTGCCAGCAGTTTTCTGGGCAGTCCGAACACCGGGGAGCTGTTTTTT.